The subject of this entry is one T cell receptor beta chain. Per the authors' pipeline: Counts of nucleated cells, estimated from reference gene primer amplification, were obtained. Sequenced by immunoSEQ multiplex PCR; TCRdb stores in-frame clones only, minus some. The V and J calls and clone size come from that table; D and trimming were worked out from the DNA. Among a few hundred thousand clones listed, roughly 85% were seen once. This specimen comes from a study of blood T cell repertoires in COVID-19. Overall study context: Sites in the United States, Italy and Spain provided acute and convalescent COVID-19 samples. Sample material is recorded as cDNA or gDNA derived from T cells, B-cell-depleted T cells, or PBMCs.

CDR1 and CDR2 (germline): SGHAT, FQNNGV. The germline V and J ends were trimmed by 1 base and 0 bases, with 17 bases remaining between them. This CDR3 comprises 18 residues. The chain combines TRBV11-2 with TRBJ2-3; possible D gene TRBD1, 5 bases. The sequenced sample consisted of peripheral blood. The sequence was collected from a young woman with acute or convalescent COVID-19. The chain's CDR3 is CASSLGGVWAASTDTQYF. The CDR3 coding sequence is TGTGCCAGCAGCTTAGGGGGCGTGTGGGCGGCAAGCACAGATACGCAGTATTTT.